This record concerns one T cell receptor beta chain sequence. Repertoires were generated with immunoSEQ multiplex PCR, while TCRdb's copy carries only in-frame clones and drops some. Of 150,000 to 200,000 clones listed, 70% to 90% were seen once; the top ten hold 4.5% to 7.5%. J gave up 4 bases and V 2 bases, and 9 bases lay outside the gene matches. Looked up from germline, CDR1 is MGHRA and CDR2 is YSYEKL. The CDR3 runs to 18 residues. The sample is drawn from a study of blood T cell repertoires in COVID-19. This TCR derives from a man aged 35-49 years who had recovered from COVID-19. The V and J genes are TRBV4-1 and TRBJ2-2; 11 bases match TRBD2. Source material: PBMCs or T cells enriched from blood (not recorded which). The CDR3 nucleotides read TGCGCCAGCAGCCAATTAGCGGGGGGGCGTCCCAGCACCGGGGAGCTGTTTTTT. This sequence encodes CASSQLAGGRPSTGELFF.